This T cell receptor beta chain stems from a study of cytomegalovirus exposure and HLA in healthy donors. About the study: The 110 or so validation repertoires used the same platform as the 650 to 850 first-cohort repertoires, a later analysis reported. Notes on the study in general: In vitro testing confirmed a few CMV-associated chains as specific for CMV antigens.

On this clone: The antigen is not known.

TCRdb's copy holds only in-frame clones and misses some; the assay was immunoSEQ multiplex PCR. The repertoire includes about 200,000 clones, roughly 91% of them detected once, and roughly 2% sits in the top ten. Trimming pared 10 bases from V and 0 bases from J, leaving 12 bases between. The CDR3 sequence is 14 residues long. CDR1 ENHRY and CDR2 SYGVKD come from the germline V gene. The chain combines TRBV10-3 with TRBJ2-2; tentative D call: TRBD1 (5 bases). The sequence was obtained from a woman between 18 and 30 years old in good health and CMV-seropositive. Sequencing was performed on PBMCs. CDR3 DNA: TGTGCCACCGGAAGGGGCGCGAACACCGGGGAGCTGTTTTTT. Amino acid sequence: CATGRGANTGELFF.